A selection of T cell receptor beta chains follows, all from one sample in a study of shared clonotypes between healthy human individuals. Clones were read by immunoSEQ multiplex PCR, and TCRdb kept only the in-frame ones, dropping some. The sample carries approximately 600,000 clones, approximately 95% recorded once. The sample was naive CD8+ T cells sorted from blood. The source is a young woman in good health. Each CDR3 is given with its conserved first and last residue. The D gene is left open where the match is weak. Where a row states a size, it is once, few, many or the class of an expanded clone; other rows omit it.

V: TRBV11-2
size: -
D: TRBD2
J: TRBJ2-2
CDR3: CASSPGLAGATGELFF
DNA: TGTGCCAGCAGCCCAGGACTAGCGGGAGCTACCGGGGAGCTGTTTTTT

V: TRBV27
size: -
D: TRBD1
J: TRBJ2-7
CDR3: CASSSLGTGENEQYF
DNA: TGTGCCAGCAGTTCGCTTGGGACAGGAGAGAACGAGCAGTACTTC

V: TRBV19
size: once
D: -
J: TRBJ1-5
CDR3: CASRRGNYREKNQPQHF
DNA: TGTGCCAGTAGAAGGGGTAATTACAGGGAGAAGAATCAGCCCCAGCATTTT

V: TRBV6-5
size: -
D: TRBD2
J: TRBJ2-1
CDR3: CASSLGLAGVNEQFF
DNA: TGTGCCAGCAGTTTGGGACTAGCGGGGGTCAATGAGCAGTTCTTC

V: TRBV7-9
size: -
D: TRBD2
J: TRBJ2-7
CDR3: CASSLGGRAYEQYF
DNA: TGTGCCAGCAGCTTAGGCGGGAGGGCCTACGAGCAGTACTTC

V: TRBV28
size: -
D: -
J: TRBJ2-7
CDR3: CASSLWGGTVEQYF
DNA: TGTGCCAGCAGTTTATGGGGTGGGACTGTCGAGCAGTACTTC

V: TRBV14
size: -
D: -
J: TRBJ2-7
CDR3: CASSQEFSGTYEQYF
DNA: TGTGCCAGCAGCCAAGAATTTTCAGGTACCTACGAGCAGTACTTC

V: TRBV13
size: -
D: -
J: TRBJ2-5
CDR3: CASSPLRGGQGDQETQYF
DNA: TGTGCCAGCAGCCCTCTTCGTGGGGGGCAGGGGGACCAAGAGACCCAGTACTTC

V: TRBV29-1
size: -
D: -
J: TRBJ2-1
CDR3: CSVGEARSYNEQFF
DNA: TGCAGCGTTGGAGAAGCGCGCTCCTACAATGAGCAGTTCTTC

V: TRBV7-9
size: -
D: -
J: TRBJ2-1
CDR3: CASSLAPLGRYNEQFF
DNA: TGTGCCAGCAGCTTAGCGCCTTTGGGGCGGTACAATGAGCAGTTCTTC

V: TRBV10-3
size: few
D: TRBD1
J: TRBJ1-1
CDR3: CAISDGTGGTEAFF
DNA: TGTGCCATCAGTGACGGGACAGGGGGCACTGAAGCTTTCTTT

V: TRBV2
size: -
D: TRBD1
J: TRBJ2-7
CDR3: CASSWDRGTYEQYF
DNA: TGTGCCAGCAGTTGGGACAGGGGCACCTACGAGCAGTACTTC

V: TRBV28
size: -
D: -
J: TRBJ1-5
CDR3: CASSLSSTGNQPQHF
DNA: TGTGCCAGCAGTTTAAGCTCGACGGGGAATCAGCCCCAGCATTTT

V: TRBV6-1
size: -
D: -
J: TRBJ2-7
CDR3: CASSDPGSSGTDEQYF
DNA: TGTGCCAGCAGTGATCCAGGTTCCTCGGGCACGGACGAGCAGTACTTC

V: TRBV5-4
size: once
D: TRBD2
J: TRBJ2-1
CDR3: CASSGRASGSREQFF
DNA: TGTGCCAGCAGCGGGAGGGCTAGCGGGAGCCGTGAGCAGTTCTTC

V: TRBV28
size: -
D: -
J: TRBJ2-1
CDR3: CASGSSRARLLYNEQFF
DNA: TGTGCCAGCGGGTCCTCTAGGGCCCGCCTTTTATACAATGAGCAGTTCTTC

V: TRBV6-4
size: -
D: -
J: TRBJ1-1
CDR3: CASSAFPGRLTEAFF
DNA: TGTGCCAGCAGTGCTTTTCCGGGACGCTTGACTGAAGCTTTCTTT

V: TRBV11-2
size: -
D: TRBD1
J: TRBJ1-1
CDR3: CASSNGQGPTEAFF
DNA: TGTGCCAGCAGCAACGGACAGGGTCCCACTGAAGCTTTCTTT

V: TRBV4-1
size: -
D: -
J: TRBJ1-5
CDR3: CASSQWSDSNQPQHF
DNA: TGCGCCAGCAGCCAATGGTCGGATAGCAATCAGCCCCAGCATTTT

V: TRBV7-9
size: -
D: TRBD2
J: TRBJ2-7
CDR3: CASSLATAGEAYEQYF
DNA: TGTGCCAGCAGCTTAGCGACGGCGGGAGAGGCCTACGAGCAGTACTTC

V: TRBV7-9
size: -
D: TRBD1
J: TRBJ1-1
CDR3: CASSLDNRGLTEAFF
DNA: TGTGCCAGCAGCCTAGATAACAGGGGCCTCACTGAAGCTTTCTTT

V: TRBV10-3
size: -
D: TRBD2
J: TRBJ2-7
CDR3: CAIGGVSYEQYF
DNA: TGTGCCATCGGGGGGGTCTCCTACGAGCAGTACTTC

V: TRBV13
size: -
D: -
J: TRBJ2-1
CDR3: CASSSTTFSSYNEQFF
DNA: TGTGCCAGCAGCTCGACTACCTTTTCTTCCTACAATGAGCAGTTCTTC

V: TRBV5-8
size: -
D: -
J: TRBJ2-7
CDR3: CASSLERAAYEQYF
DNA: TGTGCCAGCAGCTTGGAGCGGGCCGCCTACGAGCAGTACTTC

V: TRBV28
size: -
D: TRBD1
J: TRBJ2-4
CDR3: CASSYGQGDIQYF
DNA: TGTGCCAGCAGTTATGGACAGGGGGACATTCAGTACTTC

V: TRBV9
size: -
D: -
J: TRBJ2-7
CDR3: CASSVSSGYEQYF
DNA: TGTGCCAGCAGCGTTTCGTCCGGTTACGAGCAGTACTTC

V: TRBV27
size: -
D: -
J: TRBJ1-1
CDR3: CASSGGTLGPEAFF
DNA: TGTGCCAGCAGTGGAGGCACACTGGGGCCTGAAGCTTTCTTT

V: TRBV27
size: -
D: -
J: TRBJ1-1
CDR3: CASLNGAEAFF
DNA: TGTGCCAGCCTGAACGGGGCTGAAGCTTTCTTT

V: TRBV27
size: -
D: -
J: TRBJ2-7
CDR3: CASRDLRDSYEQYF
DNA: TGTGCCAGCAGGGACCTCAGGGACTCCTACGAGCAGTACTTC

V: TRBV19
size: few
D: -
J: TRBJ2-7
CDR3: CASSPGGFTGEQYF
DNA: TGTGCCAGTAGCCCCGGTGGTTTTACAGGGGAGCAGTACTTC

V: TRBV5-1
size: -
D: -
J: TRBJ1-4
CDR3: CASSLGQGGKKLFF
DNA: TGCGCCAGCAGCTTGGGGCAGGGAGGTAAAAAACTGTTTTTT

V: TRBV11-1
size: -
D: -
J: TRBJ2-5
CDR3: CASSLPGGETQYF
DNA: TGTGCCAGCAGCTTACCCGGGGGAGAGACCCAGTACTTC

V: TRBV2
size: once
D: -
J: TRBJ2-5
CDR3: CASSLPPEGWETQYF
DNA: TGTGCCAGCAGTCTCCCCCCGGAAGGGTGGGAGACCCAGTACTTC

V: TRBV18
size: once
D: -
J: TRBJ2-1
CDR3: CASSPRTGRGTYNEQFF
DNA: TGTGCCAGCTCACCCCGGACAGGGAGGGGGACCTACAATGAGCAGTTCTTC

V: TRBV4-1
size: -
D: -
J: TRBJ2-7
CDR3: CASSQEGAYEQYF
DNA: TGCGCCAGCAGCCAAGAGGGCGCCTACGAGCAGTACTTC

V: TRBV5-4
size: few
D: -
J: TRBJ2-5
CDR3: CASSSESQETQYF
DNA: TGTGCCAGCAGCTCTGAATCCCAAGAGACCCAGTACTTC

V: TRBV7-9
size: -
D: TRBD2
J: TRBJ2-7
CDR3: CASSFGLAGVDWNEQYF
DNA: TGTGCCAGCAGCTTCGGACTAGCGGGAGTAGATTGGAACGAGCAGTACTTC

V: TRBV7-9
size: -
D: -
J: TRBJ2-2
CDR3: CASSHEYSTGELFF
DNA: TGTGCCAGCAGCCACGAATACAGCACCGGGGAGCTGTTTTTT

V: TRBV28
size: -
D: -
J: TRBJ2-1
CDR3: CASRQPGNGNEQFF
DNA: TGTGCCAGCAGACAGCCGGGCAATGGGAATGAGCAGTTCTTC

V: TRBV6-5
size: -
D: -
J: TRBJ2-1
CDR3: CASNTPPYNEQFF
DNA: TGTGCCAGCAATACCCCCCCATACAATGAGCAGTTCTTC

V: TRBV28
size: -
D: TRBD1
J: TRBJ1-2
CDR3: CASSLKTGVGYGYTF
DNA: TGTGCCAGCAGTCTAAAGACAGGGGTAGGATATGGCTACACCTTC

V: TRBV13
size: -
D: TRBD2
J: TRBJ2-7
CDR3: CASSLESGGTMEQYF
DNA: TGTGCCAGCAGCTTAGAGTCGGGAGGGACTATGGAGCAGTACTTC

V: TRBV28
size: -
D: -
J: TRBJ2-6
CDR3: CASSPQLGANVLTF
DNA: TGTGCCAGCAGCCCACAGCTCGGGGCCAACGTCCTGACTTTC

V: TRBV9
size: -
D: TRBD1
J: TRBJ1-1
CDR3: CASSATHVGGRDTEAFF
DNA: TGTGCCAGCAGCGCCACGCACGTAGGGGGCAGGGACACTGAAGCTTTCTTT

V: TRBV5-4
size: few
D: -
J: TRBJ2-5
CDR3: CASSLEREETQYF
DNA: TGTGCCAGCAGCTTGGAAAGGGAAGAGACCCAGTACTTC

V: TRBV14
size: -
D: -
J: TRBJ1-2
CDR3: CASSQGTLDYGYTF
DNA: TGTGCCAGCAGCCAGGGGACATTGGACTATGGCTACACCTTC